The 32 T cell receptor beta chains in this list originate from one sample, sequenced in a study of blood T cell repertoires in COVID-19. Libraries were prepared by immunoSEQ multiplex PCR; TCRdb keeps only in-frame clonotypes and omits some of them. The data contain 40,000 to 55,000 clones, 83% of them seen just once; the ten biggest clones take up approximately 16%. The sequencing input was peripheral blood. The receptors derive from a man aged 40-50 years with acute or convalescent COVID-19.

The CDR3 coding sequence is TGCGCCAGCAGCCCGACCGGGACAGGGGGCGAAAAACTGTTTTTT. Amino acid sequence: CASSPTGTGGEKLFF. The rearrangement links TRBV5-1 to TRBJ1-4; 12 bases match TRBD1. V lost 4 bases to trimming and J lost 8 bases; unmatched junction nucleotides: 6. The CDR3 runs to 15 residues. Per the germline V gene, CDR1 is SGHRS and CDR2 is YFSETQ.

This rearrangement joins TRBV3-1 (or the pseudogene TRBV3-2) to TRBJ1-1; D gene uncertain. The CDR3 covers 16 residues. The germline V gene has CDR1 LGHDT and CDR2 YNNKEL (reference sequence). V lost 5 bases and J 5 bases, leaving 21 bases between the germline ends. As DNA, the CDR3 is TGTGCCAGCAGCTCAAGCGATCTGCGCCGCCGTACTGAAGCTTTCTTT. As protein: CASSSSDLRRRTEAFF.

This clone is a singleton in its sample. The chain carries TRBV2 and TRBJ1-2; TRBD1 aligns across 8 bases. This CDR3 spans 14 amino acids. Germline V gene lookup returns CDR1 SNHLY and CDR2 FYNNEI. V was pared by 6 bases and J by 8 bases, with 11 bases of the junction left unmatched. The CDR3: CASRETQGAGGYTF. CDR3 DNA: TGTGCCAGCAGAGAGACTCAGGGGGCGGGCGGCTACACCTTC.

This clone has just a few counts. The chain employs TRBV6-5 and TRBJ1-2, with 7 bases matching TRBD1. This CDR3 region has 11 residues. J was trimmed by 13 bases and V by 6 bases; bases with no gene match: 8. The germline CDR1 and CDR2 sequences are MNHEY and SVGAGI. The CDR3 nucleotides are TGTGCCAGCAGCACTTGGACAGGCACCACCTTC. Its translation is CASSTWTGTTF.

The CDR3 loop is CASSPRIGRGNGYTF. The CDR3, as DNA: TGTGCCAGCAGCCCCCGCATAGGGAGAGGAAATGGCTACACCTTC. V and J are TRBV6-5 and TRBJ1-2; unclear D gene. Germline CDR1 reads MNHEY; CDR2 reads SVGAGI. Trimming stripped 6 bases from V and 6 bases from J, with 20 bases between. The CDR3 totals 15 residues.

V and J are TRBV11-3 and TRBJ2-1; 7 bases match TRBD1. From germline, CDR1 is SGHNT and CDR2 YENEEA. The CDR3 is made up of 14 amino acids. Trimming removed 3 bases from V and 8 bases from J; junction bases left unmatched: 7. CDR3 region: CASSFRTGRDEQFF. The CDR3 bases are TGTGCCAGCAGCTTCCGGACAGGTCGGGATGAGCAGTTCTTC.

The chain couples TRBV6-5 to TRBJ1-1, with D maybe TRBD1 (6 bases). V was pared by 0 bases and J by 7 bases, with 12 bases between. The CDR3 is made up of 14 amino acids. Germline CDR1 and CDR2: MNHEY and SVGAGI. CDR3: CASSYSRGRGEAFF. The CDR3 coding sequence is TGTGCCAGCAGTTACTCGAGGGGGAGAGGTGAAGCTTTCTTT.

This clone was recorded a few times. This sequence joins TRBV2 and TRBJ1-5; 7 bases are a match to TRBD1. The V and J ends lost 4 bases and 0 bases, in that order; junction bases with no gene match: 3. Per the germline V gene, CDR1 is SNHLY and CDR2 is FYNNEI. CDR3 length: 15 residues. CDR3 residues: CASSAGQVSNQPQHF. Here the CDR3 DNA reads TGTGCCAGCAGTGCCGGACAGGTTAGCAATCAGCCCCAGCATTTT.

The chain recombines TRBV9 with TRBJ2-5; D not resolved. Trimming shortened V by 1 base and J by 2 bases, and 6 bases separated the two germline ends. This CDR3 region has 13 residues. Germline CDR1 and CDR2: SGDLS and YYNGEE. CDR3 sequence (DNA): TGTGCCAGCAGCGTAAACACACAAGAGACCCAGTACTTC. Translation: CASSVNTQETQYF. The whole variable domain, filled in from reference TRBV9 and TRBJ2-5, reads DSGVTQTPKHLITATGQRVTLRCSPRSGDLSVYWYQQSLDQGLQFLIQYYNGEERAKGNILERFSAQQFPDLHSELNLSSLELGDSALYFCASSVNTQETQYFGPGTRLLVL.

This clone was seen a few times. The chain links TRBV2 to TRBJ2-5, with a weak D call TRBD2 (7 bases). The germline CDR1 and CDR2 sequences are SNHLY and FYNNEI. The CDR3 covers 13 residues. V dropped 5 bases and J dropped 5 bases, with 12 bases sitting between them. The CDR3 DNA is TGTGCCAGCAGTAGGGGGGGGGTTGAGACCCAGTACTTC. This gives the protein CASSRGGVETQYF. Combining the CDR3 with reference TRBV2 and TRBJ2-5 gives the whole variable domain EPEVTQTPSHQVTQMGQEVILRCVPISNHLYFYWYRQILGQKVEFLVSFYNNEISEKSEIFDDQFSVERPDGSNFTLKIRSTKLEDSAMYFCASSRGGVETQYFGPGTRLLVL.

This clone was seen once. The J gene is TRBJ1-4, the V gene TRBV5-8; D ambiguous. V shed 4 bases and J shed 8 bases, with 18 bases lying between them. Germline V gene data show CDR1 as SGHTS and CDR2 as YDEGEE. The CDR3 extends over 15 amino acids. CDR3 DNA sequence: TGTGCCAGCAGCAACAGACTAGTAACCCCCGAAAAACTGTTTTTT. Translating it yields CASSNRLVTPEKLFF.

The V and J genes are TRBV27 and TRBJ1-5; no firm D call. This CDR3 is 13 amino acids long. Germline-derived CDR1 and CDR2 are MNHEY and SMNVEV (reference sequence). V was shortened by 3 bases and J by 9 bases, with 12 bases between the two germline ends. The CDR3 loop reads CASSLTESMPQHF. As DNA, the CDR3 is TGTGCCAGCAGTTTGACGGAGAGCATGCCCCAGCATTTT.

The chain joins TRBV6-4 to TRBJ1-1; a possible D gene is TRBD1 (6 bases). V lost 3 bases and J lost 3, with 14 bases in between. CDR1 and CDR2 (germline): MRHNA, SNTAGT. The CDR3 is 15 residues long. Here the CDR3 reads CASSEKQGGYTEAFF. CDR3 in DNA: TGTGCCAGCAGTGAAAAACAGGGTGGGTACACTGAAGCTTTCTTT.

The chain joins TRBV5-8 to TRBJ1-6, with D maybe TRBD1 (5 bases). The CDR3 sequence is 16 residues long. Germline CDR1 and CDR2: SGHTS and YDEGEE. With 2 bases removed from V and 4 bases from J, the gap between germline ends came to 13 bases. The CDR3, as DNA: TGTGCCAGCAGCTTATCCCGACAGTCGTATAATTCACCCCTCCACTTT. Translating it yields CASSLSRQSYNSPLHF.

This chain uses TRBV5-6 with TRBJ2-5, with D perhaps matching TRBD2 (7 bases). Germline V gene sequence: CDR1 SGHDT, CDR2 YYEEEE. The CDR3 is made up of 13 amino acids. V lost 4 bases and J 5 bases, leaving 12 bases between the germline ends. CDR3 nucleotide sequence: TGTGCCAGCAGCCGCGGGGGCGCCGAGACCCAGTACTTC. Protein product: CASSRGGAETQYF.

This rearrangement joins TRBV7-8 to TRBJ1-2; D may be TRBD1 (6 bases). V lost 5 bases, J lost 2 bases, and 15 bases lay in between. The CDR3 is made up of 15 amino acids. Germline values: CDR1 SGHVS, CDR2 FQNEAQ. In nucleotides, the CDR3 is TGTGCCAGCAGCCTGTTAGGGGACAAGAACTATGGCTACACCTTC. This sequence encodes CASSLLGDKNYGYTF.

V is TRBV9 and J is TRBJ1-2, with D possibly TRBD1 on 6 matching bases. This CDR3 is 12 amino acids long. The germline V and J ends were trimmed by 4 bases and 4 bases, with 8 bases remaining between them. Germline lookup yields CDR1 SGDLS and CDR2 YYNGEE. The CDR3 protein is CASSRTVYGYTF. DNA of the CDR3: TGTGCCAGCAGCCGGACAGTCTATGGCTACACCTTC.

In nucleotides, the CDR3 is TGTGCCAGCAGTGAAAGCCAGGGAAGGGCTGGCTACACCTTC. Translation gives CASSESQGRAGYTF. The chain combines TRBV7-9 with TRBJ1-2, with D possibly being TRBD1 (5 bases). Trimming cost V 6 bases and J 7 bases, with 18 bases left between them. Germline V gene sequence: CDR1 SEHNR, CDR2 FQNEAQ (reference sequence). The CDR3 sequence is 14 residues long.

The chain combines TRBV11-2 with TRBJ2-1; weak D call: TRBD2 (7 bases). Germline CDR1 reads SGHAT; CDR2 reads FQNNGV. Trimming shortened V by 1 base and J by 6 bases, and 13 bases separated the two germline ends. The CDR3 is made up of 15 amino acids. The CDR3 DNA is TGTGCCAGCAGCTTAGTGGGGGGGGCCGCCAATGAGCAGTTCTTC. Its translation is CASSLVGGAANEQFF.

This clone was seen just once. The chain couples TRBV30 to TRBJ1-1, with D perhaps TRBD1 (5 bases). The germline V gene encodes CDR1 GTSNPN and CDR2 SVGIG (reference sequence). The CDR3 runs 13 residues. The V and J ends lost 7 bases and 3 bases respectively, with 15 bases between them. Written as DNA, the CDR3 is TGTGCCTCCCTCTCCAGGGAGGACACTGAAGCTTTCTTT. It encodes CASLSREDTEAFF.

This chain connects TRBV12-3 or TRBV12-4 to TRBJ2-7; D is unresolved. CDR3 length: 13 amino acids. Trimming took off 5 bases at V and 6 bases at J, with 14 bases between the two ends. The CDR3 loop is CASSAPTVGEQYF. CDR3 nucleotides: TGTGCCAGCAGTGCCCCCACAGTTGGCGAGCAGTACTTC.

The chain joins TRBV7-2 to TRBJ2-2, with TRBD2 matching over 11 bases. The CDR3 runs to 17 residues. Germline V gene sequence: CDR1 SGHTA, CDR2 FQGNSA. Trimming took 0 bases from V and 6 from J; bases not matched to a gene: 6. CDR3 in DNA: TGTGCCAGCAGCTTAGCTAGCGGGGGGGCCGGGGCCGGGGAGCTGTTTTTT. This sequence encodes CASSLASGGAGAGELFF.

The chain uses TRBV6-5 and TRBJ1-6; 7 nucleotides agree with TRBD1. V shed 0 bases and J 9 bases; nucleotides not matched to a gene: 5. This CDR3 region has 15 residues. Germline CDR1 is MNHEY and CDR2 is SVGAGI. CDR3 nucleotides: TGTGCCAGCAGTTACTCGACAGGGATTGGTTCACCCCTCCACTTT. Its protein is CASSYSTGIGSPLHF.

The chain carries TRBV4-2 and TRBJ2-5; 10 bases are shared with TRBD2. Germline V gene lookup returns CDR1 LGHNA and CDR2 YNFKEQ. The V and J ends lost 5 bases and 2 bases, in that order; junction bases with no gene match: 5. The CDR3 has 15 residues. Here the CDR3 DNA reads TGTGCCAGCAGCGGTAGCGGGGGGCTTCAAGAGACCCAGTACTTC. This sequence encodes CASSGSGGLQETQYF.

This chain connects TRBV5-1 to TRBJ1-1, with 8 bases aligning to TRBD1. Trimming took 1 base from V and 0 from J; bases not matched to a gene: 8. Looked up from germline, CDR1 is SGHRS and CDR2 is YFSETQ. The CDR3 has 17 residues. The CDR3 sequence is CASSLNGQGPLNTEAFF. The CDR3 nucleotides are TGCGCCAGCAGCTTGAATGGACAGGGTCCCCTGAACACTGAAGCTTTCTTT.

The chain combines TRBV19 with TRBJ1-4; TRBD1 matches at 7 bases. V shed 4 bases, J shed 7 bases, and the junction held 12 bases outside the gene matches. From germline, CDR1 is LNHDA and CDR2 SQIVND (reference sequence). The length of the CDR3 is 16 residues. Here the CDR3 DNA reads TGTGCCAGTAGTAGACAGGGTGGCGTTAATAGTGAAAAACTGTTTTTT. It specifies CASSRQGGVNSEKLFF.

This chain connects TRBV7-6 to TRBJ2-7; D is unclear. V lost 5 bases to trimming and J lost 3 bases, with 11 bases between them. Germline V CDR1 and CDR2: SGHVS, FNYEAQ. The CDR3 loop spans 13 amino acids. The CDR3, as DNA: TGTGCCAGCAGCCCGCAGGCAAACTACGAGCAGTACGTC. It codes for CASSPQANYEQYV.

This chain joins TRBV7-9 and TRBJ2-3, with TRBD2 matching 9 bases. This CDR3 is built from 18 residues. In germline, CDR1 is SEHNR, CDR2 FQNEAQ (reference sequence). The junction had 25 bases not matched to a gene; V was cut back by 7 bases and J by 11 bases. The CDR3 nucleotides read TGTGCCAGCACTCCCGCGTCGGGCGTCGGGCGGGGGGGGATCGGGCAGTATTTT. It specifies CASTPASGVGRGGIGQYF.

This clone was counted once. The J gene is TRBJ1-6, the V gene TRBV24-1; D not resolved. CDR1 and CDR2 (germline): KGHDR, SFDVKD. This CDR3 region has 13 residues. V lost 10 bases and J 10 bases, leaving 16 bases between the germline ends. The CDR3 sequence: CATRGAPGSPLHF. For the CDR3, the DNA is TGTGCCACACGGGGTGCCCCCGGGTCACCCCTCCACTTT.

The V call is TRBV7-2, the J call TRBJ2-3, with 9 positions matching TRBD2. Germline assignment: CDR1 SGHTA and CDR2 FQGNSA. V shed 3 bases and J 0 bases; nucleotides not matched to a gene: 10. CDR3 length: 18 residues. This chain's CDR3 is CASSFRGVTSGSTDTQYF. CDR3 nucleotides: TGTGCCAGCAGCTTCCGCGGCGTGACTAGCGGAAGCACAGATACGCAGTATTTT. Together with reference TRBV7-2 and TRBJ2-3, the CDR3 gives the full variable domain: GAGVSQSPSNKVTEKGKDVELRCDPISGHTALYWYRQSLGQGLEFLIYFQGNSAPDKSGLPSDRFSAERTGGSVSTLTIQRTQQEDSAVYLCASSFRGVTSGSTDTQYFGPGTRLTVL.

The CDR3 is CASSEGTAINYGYTF. As DNA, the CDR3 is TGTGCCAGCAGCGAAGGGACAGCAATTAACTATGGCTACACCTTC. The J gene is TRBJ1-2, the V gene TRBV7-9; 7 bases fit TRBD1. The trim removed 5 bases at V and 1 base at J, leaving 7 bases unmatched. The germline V gene has CDR1 SEHNR and CDR2 FQNEAQ (reference sequence). The CDR3 spans 15 residues.

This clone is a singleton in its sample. The CDR3 bases are TGCGCCAGCACCCTTAACCCAGGGACCGGGGAGCTGTTTTTT. This encodes CASTLNPGTGELFF. V is TRBV5-1 and J is TRBJ2-2, with D perhaps matching TRBD1 (5 bases). Deletions cut 6 bases from V and 5 bases from J, with 14 bases between. Per the germline V gene, CDR1 is SGHRS and CDR2 is YFSETQ. The CDR3 sequence is 14 residues long.